The 30 T cell receptor beta chains reported below all come from one sample, sequenced in a study of cytomegalovirus exposure and HLA in healthy donors. In the PCR, 60 Vbeta and 13 Jbeta primers were used. Here immunoSEQ multiplex PCR was the method, and the copy in TCRdb shows in-frame clones only, minus some. The table lists under 200,000 clones, around 86% of them singletons. What was sequenced was PBMCs. Receptors were obtained from a girl aged 2-10 years in good health and CMV-seropositive.

This chain links TRBV7-3 with TRBJ1-1; 7 bases agree with TRBD1. The CDR3 runs 13 residues. V was pared by 6 bases and J by 1 base, with 2 bases of the junction left unmatched. Germline V lookup: CDR1 SGHTA, CDR2 FQGTGA. The DNA for the CDR3 is TGTGCCAGCAGTTGGGACAGGAACACTGAAGCTTTCTTT. This codes for CASSWDRNTEAFF.

This clone showed up just a few times. This chain connects TRBV5-1 to TRBJ1-1; TRBD1 might be the D (5 bases). The ends were cut back, 0 bases at V and 4 bases at J, with 19 bases in the middle. This CDR3 comprises 17 residues. Per germline, CDR1 SGHRS and CDR2 YFSETQ. CDR3 coding DNA: TGCGCCAGCAGCTTGGGGTGGGGCGATAATGATGGCACTGAAGCTTTCTTT. Translating it yields CASSLGWGDNDGTEAFF. The whole variable domain, filled in from reference TRBV5-1 and TRBJ1-1, reads KAGVTQTPRYLIKTRGQQVTLSCSPISGHRSVSWYQQTPGQGLQFLFEYFSETQRNKGNFPGRFSGRQFSNSRSEMNVSTLELGDSALYLCASSLGWGDNDGTEAFFGQGTRLTVV.

The chain couples TRBV10-2 to TRBJ2-5; unclear D gene. Per germline, CDR1 WSHSY and CDR2 SAAADI. Trimming pared 2 bases from V and 2 bases from J, leaving 6 bases between. CDR3 length: 13 residues. The CDR3 reads CASSETVQETQYF. The CDR3 DNA sequence: TGCGCCAGCAGTGAGACTGTACAAGAGACCCAGTACTTC.

This clone occurred a few times. The J gene is TRBJ2-7, the V gene TRBV27; 9 bases fit TRBD1. V shed 5 bases, J shed 2 bases, and the junction held 7 bases outside the gene matches. Looked up from germline, CDR1 is MNHEY and CDR2 is SMNVEV (reference sequence). The CDR3 consists of 15 residues. The CDR3 reads CASSRAGQGTYEQYF. DNA for the CDR3: TGTGCCAGCAGTCGGGCGGGACAGGGTACCTACGAGCAGTACTTC.

This clone was seen just once. The DNA of the CDR3 is TGTGCCAGCAGTCCTGACACCTCTGGGGCCAACGTCCTGACTTTC. It codes for CASSPDTSGANVLTF. J is TRBJ2-6 and V is TRBV6-1; D is undetermined. Trimming took off 5 bases at V and 0 bases at J, with 8 bases between the two ends. Germline-derived CDR1 and CDR2 are MNHNS and SASEGT. This CDR3 contains 15 residues.

CDR3 coding DNA: TGTGCCTGGAGTGTCAACAGGGGCGGACAGCCCCAGCATTTT. Amino acids: CAWSVNRGGQPQHF. The V gene is TRBV30, the J gene TRBJ1-5, with TRBD1 matching over 7 bases. The germline V gene has CDR1 GTSNPN and CDR2 SVGIG (reference sequence). The CDR3 sequence is 14 residues long. J gave up 7 bases and V 0 bases, and 6 bases lay outside the gene matches.

The chain links TRBV19 to TRBJ1-2, with 8 bases fitting TRBD1. CDR3 length equals 13 residues. V was clipped by 6 bases and J by 4 bases; unmatched bases: 4. Looked up from germline, CDR1 is LNHDA and CDR2 is SQIVND (reference sequence). DNA for the CDR3: TGTGCCAGTAGCCCAGGGGGCGGCTATGGCTACACCTTC. Residues: CASSPGGGYGYTF. The entire variable domain, with the rest obtained from reference TRBV19 and TRBJ1-2, is as follows: DGGITQSPKYLFRKEGQNVTLSCEQNLNHDAMYWYRQDPGQGLRLIYYSQIVNDFQKGDIAEGYSVSREKKESFPLTVTSAQKNPTAFYLCASSPGGGYGYTFGSGTRLTVV.

This clone has just one count. The rearrangement links TRBV27 to TRBJ2-3; maybe TRBD2 (6 bases). Trimming pared 2 bases from V and 2 bases from J, leaving 11 bases between. CDR1 and CDR2 (germline): MNHEY, SMNVEV (reference sequence). The CDR3 is 15 residues long. The CDR3 sequence is CASSLTGVTTDTQYF. CDR3 coding DNA: TGTGCCAGCAGTTTAACGGGAGTTACCACAGATACGCAGTATTTT.

The chain employs TRBV25-1 and TRBJ1-2; 7 bases line up with TRBD1. Germline values: CDR1 MGHDK, CDR2 SYGVNS. The V and J ends lost 0 bases and 4 bases, in that order; junction bases with no gene match: 5. The CDR3 has 15 residues. This CDR3 is CASSEYNGTVYGYTF. CDR3 DNA: TGTGCCAGCAGTGAATACAACGGGACAGTCTATGGCTACACCTTC.

This chain joins TRBV5-8 and TRBJ2-3; perhaps TRBD2 as D (6 bases). Per germline, CDR1 SGHTS and CDR2 YDEGEE. The V and J ends lost 0 bases and 1 base respectively, with 9 bases between them. The CDR3 sequence is 15 residues long. CDR3 residues: CASSLDSGGTDTQYF. Written as DNA, the CDR3 is TGTGCCAGCAGCTTGGATTCGGGGGGCACAGATACGCAGTATTTT.

The rearrangement uses TRBV29-1 and TRBJ2-5, with D possibly matching TRBD2 (6 bases). The V and J ends lost 6 bases and 4 bases respectively, with 18 bases between them. There are 14 residues in the CDR3. Germline V gene lookup returns CDR1 SQVTM and CDR2 ANQGSEA. Here the CDR3 DNA reads TGCAGCGTGAGCCAGTATTGGGGAGGAGAGACCCAGTACTTC. It yields the protein CSVSQYWGGETQYF.

This clone was detected once. V is TRBV19 and J is TRBJ2-3; 12 bases line up with TRBD2. Germline V gene data show CDR1 as LNHDA and CDR2 as SQIVND (reference sequence). Trimming at V came to 4 bases and at J to 6 bases, leaving 11 bases not matched to a gene. The CDR3 is 17 residues long. CDR3 DNA: TGTGCCAGTAGTAAATCCGGACTAGCGGGACTGTTGGATACGCAGTATTTT. Residues: CASSKSGLAGLLDTQYF.

This clone was counted between two and nine times. V is TRBV30 and J is TRBJ2-2; possibly TRBD2 for D (5 bases). Deletions cut 4 bases from V and 7 bases from J, with 16 bases between. Germline V CDR1 and CDR2: GTSNPN, SVGIG (reference sequence). This CDR3 is built from 14 residues. CDR3 DNA: TGTGCCTGGACCCCTTTATCGGGAATCGGGGAGCTGTTTTTT. This gives the protein CAWTPLSGIGELFF.

This chain uses TRBV28 with TRBJ2-2; D uncertain. V lost 4 bases to trimming and J lost 1 base, with 10 bases between them. This CDR3 comprises 15 residues. The germline CDR1 and CDR2 sequences are MDHEN and SYDVKM. CDR3 sequence: CASSSRHQNTGELFF. CDR3 nucleotides: TGTGCCAGCAGTTCCCGACACCAGAACACCGGGGAGCTGTTTTTT.

The chain is built from TRBV5-4 and TRBJ2-2, with D tentatively TRBD1 (5 bases). Germline values: CDR1 SGHNT, CDR2 YYREEE (reference sequence). The CDR3 totals 16 residues. V lost 2 bases and J lost 1, with 12 bases in between. The CDR3 coding sequence is TGTGCCAGCAGCTTCAGGGCACCCCTGAACACCGGGGAGCTGTTTTTT. Translating it yields CASSFRAPLNTGELFF. Full variable domain (rest looked up from reference TRBV5-4 and TRBJ2-2): ETGVTQSPTHLIKTRGQQVTLRCSSQSGHNTVSWYQQALGQGPQFIFQYYREEENGRGNFPPRFSGLQFPNYSSELNVNALELDDSALYLCASSFRAPLNTGELFFGEGSRLTVL.

J is TRBJ2-2 and V is TRBV19; D call uncertain. In germline, CDR1 is LNHDA, CDR2 SQIVND (reference sequence). This CDR3 has 11 amino acids. The V end lost 4 bases, the J end lost 8 bases, and 5 bases lay between the germline ends. This chain's CDR3 is CASSSVGELFF. As DNA, the CDR3 is TGTGCCAGTAGTAGTGTAGGGGAGCTGTTTTTT.

The rearrangement joins TRBV29-1 to TRBJ2-2; D not resolved. The length of the CDR3 is 14 residues. CDR1 SQVTM and CDR2 ANQGSEA come from the germline V gene. Trimming took off 5 bases at V and 1 base at J, with 11 bases between the two ends. As DNA, the CDR3 is TGCAGCGTTCGAGCCGTATTGAACACCGGGGAGCTGTTTTTT. It specifies CSVRAVLNTGELFF.

V and J are TRBV19 and TRBJ1-5; tentatively, D is TRBD1 (5 bases). Trimming left V 5 bases short and J 5 bases short, with 22 bases between. Germline CDR1 and CDR2: LNHDA and SQIVND (reference sequence). The CDR3 totals 17 residues. The CDR3 coding sequence is TGTGCCAGTAGTCTAAAAATTTTCCCGACAGTCGATCAGCCCCAGCATTTT. Protein product: CASSLKIFPTVDQPQHF.

V usage is TRBV30 and J usage is TRBJ2-7, with 13 bases identical to TRBD2. Germline V lookup: CDR1 GTSNPN, CDR2 SVGIG (reference sequence). This CDR3 comprises 12 residues. The chain's CDR3 is CAGTSGTYEQYF. The CDR3 DNA is TGTGCAGGGACTAGCGGGACCTACGAGCAGTACTTC.

The chain uses TRBV30 and TRBJ2-1, with 10 bases fitting TRBD2. CDR1 and CDR2 from the germline V gene are GTSNPN and SVGIG (reference sequence). With V trimmed by 3 bases and J by 4 bases, 9 bases remained unmatched. The CDR3 has 16 residues. The CDR3 reads CAWRDVAGGVYNEQFF. CDR3 sequence (DNA): TGTGCCTGGAGGGACGTAGCGGGGGGAGTTTACAATGAGCAGTTCTTC.

This chain joins TRBV19 and TRBJ1-4; tentatively, D is TRBD1 (5 bases). In germline, CDR1 is LNHDA, CDR2 SQIVND (reference sequence). This CDR3 contains 13 residues. Trimming removed 3 bases from V and 8 bases from J, with 10 bases in between. DNA for the CDR3: TGTGCCAGTAGTATCGCAGGGAAAGAAAAACTGTTTTTT. This encodes CASSIAGKEKLFF. The full variable domain, with the rest looked up from reference TRBV19 and TRBJ1-4, is DGGITQSPKYLFRKEGQNVTLSCEQNLNHDAMYWYRQDPGQGLRLIYYSQIVNDFQKGDIAEGYSVSREKKESFPLTVTSAQKNPTAFYLCASSIAGKEKLFFGSGTQLSVL.

The chain carries TRBV9 and TRBJ2-5; 11 nucleotides line up with TRBD2. The CDR3 sequence is 15 residues long. Germline V gene lookup returns CDR1 SGDLS and CDR2 YYNGEE. Germline trimming cut 0 bases from V and 3 bases from J; bases unmatched to any gene: 1. For the CDR3, the DNA is TGTGCCAGCAGCGTAGCTAGCGGGAGGAAAGAGACCCAGTACTTC. Translation: CASSVASGRKETQYF.

J is TRBJ2-5 and V is TRBV4-2; a possible D gene is TRBD2 (6 bases). Trimming pared 5 bases from V and 2 bases from J, leaving 12 bases between. In germline, CDR1 is LGHNA, CDR2 YNFKEQ. The CDR3 is made up of 14 amino acids. The CDR3 protein is CASSTRDSQETQYF. As DNA, the CDR3 is TGTGCCAGCAGCACCCGGGACTCGCAAGAGACCCAGTACTTC.

This clone was counted once. This chain uses TRBV7-3 with TRBJ2-1, with D perhaps matching TRBD1 (5 bases). The germline V gene encodes CDR1 SGHTA and CDR2 FQGTGA. This CDR3 is 15 amino acids long. Deletions cut 1 base from V and 6 bases from J, with 13 bases between. The CDR3 nucleotides are TGTGCCAGCAGCTTAAGAAGGGGCAAAGGCAATGAGCAGTTCTTC. It specifies CASSLRRGKGNEQFF.

V usage is TRBV27 and J usage is TRBJ1-1, with a weak D call TRBD1 (5 bases). Per germline, CDR1 MNHEY and CDR2 SMNVEV (reference sequence). The CDR3 has 15 residues. Trimming shortened V by 3 bases and J by 4 bases, and 15 bases separated the two germline ends. This CDR3 is CASSFSLQGITEAFF. The CDR3 region has the DNA TGTGCCAGCAGTTTTTCCCTCCAGGGTATCACTGAAGCTTTCTTT.

Concerning this clone itself: At one of its ends the junction is not consistent with the germline gene, which may arise from a read error. Other DNA sequences from this sample encode an identical CDR3 as well. The rearrangement links TRBV27 to TRBJ2-7, with TRBD1 matching 8 bases. Germline CDR1 and CDR2: MNHEY and SMNVEV (reference sequence). CDR3 size: 12 residues. CDR3 DNA sequence: TGTGCCAGCGACAGGGGTCATCACGAACAGTACTTC. This sequence encodes CASDRGHHEQYF.

The chain carries TRBV6-4 and TRBJ2-3; D unresolved. V was cut by 1 base and J by 1 base, with 3 bases left in between. The CDR3 has 13 amino acids. CDR1 and CDR2 (germline): MRHNA, SNTAGT. The chain's CDR3 is CASSDWRTDTQYF. The CDR3 nucleotides read TGTGCCAGCAGTGACTGGCGCACAGATACGCAGTATTTT.

This clone was seen a single time. This rearrangement joins TRBV5-4 to TRBJ2-1; 9 bases agree with TRBD2. The junction had 9 bases not matched to a gene; V was cut back by 0 bases and J by 8 bases. There are 16 residues in the CDR3. Germline CDR1 and CDR2: SGHNT and YYREEE (reference sequence). The CDR3, as DNA: TGTGCCAGCAGCTTGGAGGTAGCGGGAGCTGTTTATGAGCAGTTCTTC. Protein product: CASSLEVAGAVYEQFF.

The CDR3 nucleotides are TGTGCCAGCAGCCCAGACGGGTATGGCTACACCTTC. It yields the protein CASSPDGYGYTF. This chain joins TRBV7-8 and TRBJ1-2, with D unresolved. This CDR3 region has 12 residues. CDR1 SGHVS and CDR2 FQNEAQ come from the germline V gene. V gave up 5 bases and J gave up 5 bases, with 9 bases separating them.

V and J are TRBV28 and TRBJ1-1, with 10 bases aligning to TRBD1. Germline CDR1 reads MDHEN; CDR2 reads SYDVKM. The CDR3 loop spans 15 amino acids. The ends lost 8 bases at V and 10 bases at J; junction bases unmatched: 16. The CDR3 loop is CASWAGGTGVRGAFF. In DNA form, the CDR3 reads TGTGCCAGCTGGGCCGGGGGGACAGGGGTTCGCGGAGCTTTCTTT.